This is a list of T cell receptor beta chains from one sample in a study of T cell responses to AZD1222 COVID-19 vaccine. The protocol was immunoSEQ multiplex PCR, while the TCRdb copy is restricted to in-frame clones and leaves out a portion. Among 160,000 or so clones listed, over 80% were seen once. The sequences come from peripheral blood, collected 28 days after the second dose of the MenACWY control vaccine. All receptors derive from an adult who received the MenACWY meningococcal vaccine as a control. CDR3s include the opening cysteine and the closing phenylalanine or tryptophan. Each record gives: clone size, D gene, J gene, V gene, CDR3 DNA, CDR3 protein. The D gene is left open where the match is weak. Where a row states a size, it is once, few, many or the class of an expanded clone; other rows omit it.

abundance: .
d_gene: .
j_gene: TRBJ1-1
v_gene: TRBV3-1/TRBV3-2
CDR3nt: TGTGCCAGCTGCGCTGGGGCGAACACTGAAGCTTTCTTT
CDR3aa: CASCAGANTEAFF

abundance: .
d_gene: TRBD2
j_gene: TRBJ2-1
v_gene: TRBV19
CDR3nt: TGTGCCAGTAATAGTCAGCGGGACCAGGGGCAGTTCTTC
CDR3aa: CASNSQRDQGQFF

abundance: .
d_gene: .
j_gene: TRBJ1-1
v_gene: TRBV27
CDR3nt: TGTGCCAGCAGACCTCAGGGAGATACTGAAGCTTTCTTT
CDR3aa: CASRPQGDTEAFF

abundance: .
d_gene: .
j_gene: TRBJ1-4
v_gene: TRBV24-1
CDR3nt: TGTGCCACCAGGCCCCAGGGGTCGGGTACGGCTAATGAAAAACTGTTTTTT
CDR3aa: CATRPQGSGTANEKLFF

abundance: .
d_gene: .
j_gene: TRBJ2-7
v_gene: TRBV10-3
CDR3nt: TGTGCCATCAGTGAAAGTGCAGGACGGAGCTCCTACGAGCAGTACTTC
CDR3aa: CAISESAGRSSYEQYF

abundance: .
d_gene: TRBD2
j_gene: TRBJ2-2
v_gene: TRBV7-2
CDR3nt: TGTGCCAGCAGCCCCGGGGGGGGAGCCACCGGGGAGCTGTTTTTT
CDR3aa: CASSPGGGATGELFF

abundance: .
d_gene: .
j_gene: TRBJ1-4
v_gene: TRBV4-3
CDR3nt: TGCGCCAGCAGCCAAGGGACTGAAGTGGAAAAACTGTTTTTT
CDR3aa: CASSQGTEVEKLFF

abundance: .
d_gene: .
j_gene: TRBJ2-7
v_gene: TRBV5-1
CDR3nt: TGCGCCAGCAGCTTGGAAAGGGGGTCCTACGAGCAGTACTTC
CDR3aa: CASSLERGSYEQYF

abundance: .
d_gene: .
j_gene: TRBJ1-6
v_gene: TRBV30
CDR3nt: TGTGCCTGGACGGATAATTCACCCCTCCACTTT
CDR3aa: CAWTDNSPLHF

abundance: .
d_gene: .
j_gene: TRBJ2-2
v_gene: TRBV9
CDR3nt: TGTGCCAGCAGCGTCTCGGGCGGGGAGCTGTTTTTT
CDR3aa: CASSVSGGELFF

abundance: few
d_gene: .
j_gene: TRBJ1-1
v_gene: TRBV7-2
CDR3nt: TGTGCCAGCAGCTTAGGTGTAGGGACAGAAGCTTTCTTT
CDR3aa: CASSLGVGTEAFF

abundance: few
d_gene: TRBD1
j_gene: TRBJ1-2
v_gene: TRBV6-1
CDR3nt: TGTGCCAGCAGTGAGATGAGACAGGGGGAGGTAGGCTACACCTTC
CDR3aa: CASSEMRQGEVGYTF

abundance: once
d_gene: .
j_gene: TRBJ2-1
v_gene: TRBV30
CDR3nt: TGTGCCTGGAGTGTTGCCGGAGGAGCCAGCAATGAGCAGTTCTTC
CDR3aa: CAWSVAGGASNEQFF

abundance: .
d_gene: .
j_gene: TRBJ1-3
v_gene: TRBV4-1
CDR3nt: TGCGCCAGCAGCCAGGGACGGACGCTTGGCACCATATATTTT
CDR3aa: CASSQGRTLGTIYF

abundance: .
d_gene: .
j_gene: TRBJ1-5
v_gene: TRBV7-9
CDR3nt: TGTGCCAGCAGCTTCGCAGAAAGGGACAGCAATCAGCCCCAGCATTTT
CDR3aa: CASSFAERDSNQPQHF

abundance: .
d_gene: .
j_gene: TRBJ2-1
v_gene: TRBV30
CDR3nt: TGTGCCTCCGAAGGGCCCCTTGTACATGAGCAGTTCTTC
CDR3aa: CASEGPLVHEQFF

abundance: .
d_gene: TRBD1
j_gene: TRBJ2-3
v_gene: TRBV9
CDR3nt: TGTGCCAGCAGCGTAGTAGGACAGGGGGGTCCAGATACGCAGTATTTT
CDR3aa: CASSVVGQGGPDTQYF

abundance: .
d_gene: .
j_gene: TRBJ2-3
v_gene: TRBV7-8
CDR3nt: TGTGCCAGCAGCTTAGGTACGGGTACAGATACGCAGTATTTT
CDR3aa: CASSLGTGTDTQYF

abundance: .
d_gene: .
j_gene: TRBJ2-1
v_gene: TRBV30
CDR3nt: TGTGCCTGGAGTGCTCAAAATGAGCAGTTCTTC
CDR3aa: CAWSAQNEQFF

abundance: .
d_gene: .
j_gene: TRBJ2-7
v_gene: TRBV29-1
CDR3nt: TGCAGCGCGGGAGGAGGGGGCGCTTACGAGCAGTACTTC
CDR3aa: CSAGGGGAYEQYF

abundance: .
d_gene: .
j_gene: TRBJ1-1
v_gene: TRBV7-9
CDR3nt: TGTGCCAGCAGCCCATTACGGGACCACATTGAAGCTTTCTTT
CDR3aa: CASSPLRDHIEAFF

abundance: .
d_gene: TRBD1
j_gene: TRBJ1-1
v_gene: TRBV6-1
CDR3nt: TGTGCCAGCAGTGAAGCGGACGGTTGGACAGGGGGAAGAGTGGTTGGAACTGAAGCTTTCTTT
CDR3aa: CASSEADGWTGGRVVGTEAFF

abundance: .
d_gene: .
j_gene: TRBJ1-1
v_gene: TRBV28
CDR3nt: TGTGCCAGCAGTTTCGGGCGAGACACTGAAGCTTTCTTT
CDR3aa: CASSFGRDTEAFF

abundance: .
d_gene: .
j_gene: TRBJ1-2
v_gene: TRBV4-1
CDR3nt: TGCGCCAGCAGCCATCCCACCGCGCGGAACTATGGCTACACCTTC
CDR3aa: CASSHPTARNYGYTF

abundance: .
d_gene: .
j_gene: TRBJ1-2
v_gene: TRBV14
CDR3nt: TGTGCCAGCAGCCAAGGCGGGGAAGGCTACACCTTC
CDR3aa: CASSQGGEGYTF

abundance: .
d_gene: TRBD1
j_gene: TRBJ1-5
v_gene: TRBV28
CDR3nt: TGTGCCAGCAGTTCGGAACAGGGGATACGACAGCCCCAGCATTTT
CDR3aa: CASSSEQGIRQPQHF

abundance: once
d_gene: .
j_gene: TRBJ1-2
v_gene: TRBV9
CDR3nt: TGTGCCAGCAGCGTAGAAAGGGGGGTATCCAATGGCTACACCTTC
CDR3aa: CASSVERGVSNGYTF

abundance: .
d_gene: .
j_gene: TRBJ1-3
v_gene: TRBV28
CDR3nt: TGTGCCAGCAGTTTCGTAGAGTCTGGAAACACCATATATTTT
CDR3aa: CASSFVESGNTIYF

abundance: .
d_gene: .
j_gene: TRBJ1-1
v_gene: TRBV18
CDR3nt: TGTGCCAGCTCGGGATCCACCACGGGGGTGACTGAAGCTTTCTTT
CDR3aa: CASSGSTTGVTEAFF

abundance: once
d_gene: .
j_gene: TRBJ2-7
v_gene: TRBV7-9
CDR3nt: TGTGCCAGCAGAAGAGGAGGGGACGAGCAGTACTTC
CDR3aa: CASRRGGDEQYF

abundance: .
d_gene: .
j_gene: TRBJ2-5
v_gene: TRBV29-1
CDR3nt: TGCAGCGTTGGAGGAGGGACAGCGGGAGTCGAGACCCAGTACTTC
CDR3aa: CSVGGGTAGVETQYF

abundance: few
d_gene: .
j_gene: TRBJ1-5
v_gene: TRBV3-1/TRBV3-2
CDR3nt: TGTGCCAGCGCACGGACAGTGAATCAGCCCCAGCATTTT
CDR3aa: CASARTVNQPQHF

abundance: .
d_gene: .
j_gene: TRBJ2-7
v_gene: TRBV12-3/TRBV12-4
CDR3nt: TGTGCCAGCAGTTTAGGGTATTACGAGCAGTACTTC
CDR3aa: CASSLGYYEQYF

abundance: .
d_gene: TRBD1
j_gene: TRBJ2-7
v_gene: TRBV6-5
CDR3nt: TGTGCCAGCAGTTACTCGAGGGGGCAGGGCTACGAGCAGTACTTC
CDR3aa: CASSYSRGQGYEQYF

abundance: .
d_gene: TRBD2
j_gene: TRBJ2-5
v_gene: TRBV28
CDR3nt: TGTGCCAGCATACCTGGGACTAGCGGTCAAGAGACCCAGTACTTC
CDR3aa: CASIPGTSGQETQYF

abundance: .
d_gene: .
j_gene: TRBJ2-2
v_gene: TRBV29-1
CDR3nt: TGCAGCGTTGGCAGCGGGCCGAACACCGGGGAGCTGTTTTTT
CDR3aa: CSVGSGPNTGELFF

abundance: .
d_gene: .
j_gene: TRBJ1-5
v_gene: TRBV7-2
CDR3nt: TGTGCCAGCAGCTTAGCCAAATCAGTCAGGGGTCAGCCCCAGCATTTT
CDR3aa: CASSLAKSVRGQPQHF

abundance: .
d_gene: .
j_gene: TRBJ2-3
v_gene: TRBV7-3
CDR3nt: TGTGCCAGCAGCTTACAGGGGTACACAGATACGCAGTATTTT
CDR3aa: CASSLQGYTDTQYF

abundance: .
d_gene: .
j_gene: TRBJ2-1
v_gene: TRBV7-2
CDR3nt: TGTGCCAGCAGTCAGACCGTGGCGCCCTACAATGAGCAGTTCTTC
CDR3aa: CASSQTVAPYNEQFF

abundance: .
d_gene: .
j_gene: TRBJ1-5
v_gene: TRBV27
CDR3nt: TGTGCCAGCAGTTTCTGGGGACAGCCCCAGCATTTT
CDR3aa: CASSFWGQPQHF